The 12 T cell receptor beta chains listed next were all sequenced from one sample in a study of blood T cell repertoires in COVID-19. Assay: immunoSEQ multiplex PCR; the TCRdb copy retains only in-frame clones and omits some. This table holds roughly 140,000 clones, more than 80% found once. The sample consisted of peripheral blood. The receptors derive from a human donor in a cohort sampled during active COVID-19.

The chain combines TRBV27 with TRBJ2-5, with TRBD1 matching 8 bases. Germline CDR1 is MNHEY and CDR2 is SMNVEV (reference sequence). V was pared by 6 bases and J by 7 bases, with 13 bases of the junction left unmatched. There are 15 residues in the CDR3. CDR3 DNA: TGTGCCAGCAGGCCCTCGTCAGGGGGCTCGGGGACCCAGTACTTC. It yields the protein CASRPSSGGSGTQYF.

The rearrangement joins TRBV6-9 to TRBJ1-5; a possible D gene is TRBD1 (5 bases). CDR3 length: 16 amino acids. Trimming stripped 2 bases from V and 0 bases from J, with 11 bases between. Germline loops: CDR1 MNHGY, CDR2 SVAAGI. CDR3 amino acids: CASSYTGAYSNQPQHF. The CDR3 DNA is TGTGCCAGCAGTTATACAGGAGCTTATAGCAATCAGCCCCAGCATTTT.

The chain recombines TRBV14 with TRBJ2-1, with TRBD1 matching 7 bases. The CDR3 length is 16 residues. J gave up 6 bases and V 3 bases, and 11 bases lay outside the gene matches. Per germline, CDR1 SGHDN and CDR2 FVKESK. DNA of the CDR3: TGTGCCAGCAGCCAGTACAGGGGTCCCCCCGTCAATGAGCAGTTCTTC. Translating it yields CASSQYRGPPVNEQFF.

The V gene is TRBV10-3, the J gene TRBJ2-5, with D possibly matching TRBD2 (6 bases). The CDR3 is 15 residues long. CDR1 is ENHRY and CDR2 is SYGVKD in the germline V gene. The ends were cut back, 3 bases at V and 5 bases at J, with 16 bases in the middle. The CDR3 nucleotides read TGTGCCATCAGTGACAAAGGCGGGGAGATCGAGACCCAGTACTTC. Its protein product is CAISDKGGEIETQYF.

This chain connects TRBV11-3 to TRBJ1-3; no reliable D call. The CDR3 contains 16 residues. The V gene lost 1 base and the J gene lost 1 base, with 11 bases spanning the gap. CDR1 SGHNT and CDR2 YENEEA come from the germline V gene. CDR3 sequence (DNA): TGTGCCAGCAGCTTAGGTGGTACGAGGTCTGGAAACACCATATATTTT. Amino acid sequence: CASSLGGTRSGNTIYF.

The chain joins TRBV4-2 to TRBJ1-4; D gene uncertain. The V gene's germline CDR1 is LGHNA and CDR2 YNFKEQ. This CDR3 region has 18 residues. Trimming pared 0 bases from V and 4 bases from J, leaving 18 bases between. DNA for the CDR3: TGTGCCAGCAGCCAAGATGCCCACTTCGGGGTTGGTAATGAAAAACTGTTTTTT. Its translation: CASSQDAHFGVGNEKLFF.

Written as DNA, the CDR3 is TGCAGCGTTGACGGGGGGTTCACAGATACGCAGTATTTT. Amino acids: CSVDGGFTDTQYF. This chain uses TRBV29-1 with TRBJ2-3; TRBD2 matches at 7 bases. Germline CDR1 and CDR2: SQVTM and ANQGSEA. CDR3 size: 13 residues. Trimming cost V 3 bases and J 2 bases; bases outside gene matches: 2.

The chain couples TRBV14 to TRBJ1-1; maybe TRBD1 (5 bases). V was shortened by 2 bases and J by 0 bases, with 13 bases between the two germline ends. The CDR3 is made up of 16 amino acids. Germline CDR1 and CDR2: SGHDN and FVKESK. This CDR3 is CASSQRTPTMNTEAFF. CDR3 nucleotides: TGTGCCAGCAGCCAAAGGACACCCACCATGAACACTGAAGCTTTCTTT.

The rearrangement uses TRBV4-3 and TRBJ1-4, with D possibly matching TRBD1 (5 bases). The germline gives CDR1 LGHNA, CDR2 YSLEER. The CDR3 runs to 14 residues. Trimming left V 0 bases short and J 8 bases short, with 10 bases between. DNA of the CDR3: TGCGCCAGCAGCCAAGAGGCGGAGGGGGAAAAACTGTTTTTT. Translated: CASSQEAEGEKLFF.

In this sample, this clone turned up a few times. Mismatch with germline at one junction end may stem from a read error. J is TRBJ1-3 and V is TRBV30; a possible D gene is TRBD1 (5 bases). The CDR3 extends over 11 amino acids. Germline V gene lookup returns CDR1 GTSNPN and CDR2 SVGIG (reference sequence). The CDR3 spells CARRQGNTIYF. The CDR3 DNA is TGTGCCAGGAGACAGGGAAACACCATATATTTT.

CDR3 bases: TGTGCCAGCATGCCCGACAGGGATCTGTACGAGCAGTACTTC. Translation gives CASMPDRDLYEQYF. This chain joins TRBV6-5 and TRBJ2-7; 7 bases agree with TRBD1. The germline V gene has CDR1 MNHEY and CDR2 SVGAGI. This CDR3 comprises 14 residues. V lost 7 bases and J lost 4; bases outside the gene matches: 10.

The V and J genes are TRBV3-1 (or the pseudogene TRBV3-2) and TRBJ2-5; D unclear. This CDR3 is 12 amino acids long. V gave up 3 bases and J gave up 7 bases, with 9 bases separating them. The germline V gene encodes CDR1 LGHDT and CDR2 YNNKEL (reference sequence). CDR3 nucleotides: TGTGCCAGCAGCCAGCAAAGAGGGACCCAGTACTTC. Translation: CASSQQRGTQYF.